Each of the 20 T cell receptor beta chains below was sequenced from the same sample in a study. TRBV12-4/TRBJ1-2 clonotypes were amplified with adaptor-ligated barcode primers. TCRdb passed the multiplex PCR reads through MiXCR, listing each CDR3 protein once. The sample yields more than 600 distinct CDR3 sequences, approximately 22% seen once. The sorted Tregs were CD4+CD25+CD127-/low cells. Sequencing was done on a sample of Tregs sorted from blood. These receptors originate from a female donor with breast cancer.

This clonotype is medium-sized in the sample. The chain couples TRBV12-3 or TRBV12-4 to TRBJ1-2; a possible D gene is TRBD1 (6 bases). V lost 4 bases, J lost 8 bases, and 14 bases lay in between. This CDR3 contains 13 residues. CDR3 sequence: CASSYRTVGGYTF. CDR3 DNA sequence: TGTGCCAGCAGTTACCGGACAGTGGGAGGCTACACCTTC.

V and J are TRBV12-3 or TRBV12-4 and TRBJ1-2, with D maybe TRBD1 (6 bases). CDR3 length equals 14 residues. The V end was cut by 5 bases, the J end by 5 bases, with 15 bases between. The CDR3 DNA follows: TGTGCCAGCAGTCGGACAGCCGGCCGATATGGCTACACCTTC. Encoded protein: CASSRTAGRYGYTF.

This clonotype is large within its sample. For the CDR3, the DNA is TGTGCCAGCAGTCGGGACCGATATGGCTACACCTTC. Its translation: CASSRDRYGYTF. The chain employs TRBV12-3 or TRBV12-4 and TRBJ1-2, with a tentative D call TRBD1 (5 bases). Trimming took off 5 bases at V and 5 bases at J, with 9 bases between the two ends. This CDR3 contains 12 residues.

By proportion, this clonotype is medium-sized. The rearrangement joins TRBV12-3 or TRBV12-4 to TRBJ1-2; no clear D. Deletions cut 5 bases from V and 8 bases from J, with 15 bases between. This CDR3 comprises 13 residues. CDR3: CASSLGRYEGYTF. The DNA of the CDR3 is TGTGCCAGCAGTCTCGGGCGATATGAGGGCTACACCTTC.

V gene TRBV12-3 or TRBV12-4 combines with J gene TRBJ1-2, with a weak D call TRBD1 (5 bases). There are 16 residues in the CDR3. Trimming left V 5 bases short and J 0 bases short, with 16 bases between. CDR3 in DNA: TGTGCCAGCAGTCGGGCCGGGACCCAGTCTAACTATGGCTACACCTTC. It is translated as CASSRAGTQSNYGYTF.

This clonotype is termed medium-sized. V usage is TRBV12-3 or TRBV12-4 and J usage is TRBJ1-2; 7 bases fit TRBD1. V was pared by 5 bases and J by 3 bases, with 6 bases of the junction left unmatched. The CDR3 has 14 residues. CDR3 sequence reads: CASSLQGSYYGYTF. CDR3 DNA sequence: TGTGCCAGCAGTCTACAGGGGTCCTACTATGGCTACACCTTC.

By frequency in the sample, this clonotype is large (0.1 to 1%). The chain recombines TRBV12-3 or TRBV12-4 with TRBJ1-2, with a weak D call TRBD1 (5 bases). Trimming stripped 4 bases from V and 4 bases from J, with 10 bases between. The CDR3 has 13 amino acids. The DNA for the CDR3 is TGTGCCAGCAGTTGGGACGGGAGCTATGGCTACACCTTC. This gives the protein CASSWDGSYGYTF.

By share, this clonotype counts as medium-sized. The chain employs TRBV12-3 or TRBV12-4 and TRBJ1-2, with D uncertain. Trimming stripped 4 bases from V and 2 bases from J, with 23 bases between. The CDR3 totals 18 residues. CDR3 in DNA: TGTGCCAGCAGTTCTCGGGTCGGAACCTGGGCCTGGAACTATGGCTACACCTTC. Its protein is CASSSRVGTWAWNYGYTF.

This rearrangement joins TRBV12-3 or TRBV12-4 to TRBJ1-2; no reliable D call. The CDR3 length is 12 residues. Trimming took off 5 bases at V and 7 bases at J, with 11 bases between the two ends. The CDR3 coding sequence is TGTGCCAGCAGTCCGGAGAGGCGTGGCTACACCTTC. Protein sequence: CASSPERRGYTF.

By its share, this clonotype is medium-sized. The chain couples TRBV12-3 or TRBV12-4 to TRBJ1-2; D not certain. The germline V and J ends were trimmed by 3 bases and 4 bases, with 9 bases remaining between them. The CDR3 spans 13 residues. The CDR3 loop is CASSLGGTYGYTF. The CDR3 DNA is TGTGCCAGCAGTTTGGGCGGTACCTATGGCTACACCTTC.

This clonotype is termed large. The rearrangement joins TRBV12-3 or TRBV12-4 to TRBJ1-2, with D perhaps matching TRBD1 (6 bases). CDR3 length: 15 residues. V was cut by 5 bases and J by 4 bases, with 17 bases left in between. The CDR3 DNA reads as TGTGCCAGCAGTCCGGGAACATTGGACAGCTATGGCTACACCTTC. It is translated as CASSPGTLDSYGYTF.

In its sample, this clonotype is medium-sized. This sequence joins TRBV12-3 or TRBV12-4 and TRBJ1-2; 8 bases agree with TRBD1. J was trimmed by 0 bases and V by 2 bases; bases with no gene match: 20. The CDR3 loop spans 21 amino acids. CDR3 nucleotides: TGTGCCAGCAGTTTAAGAGGGATTGGCGACGGGGACAGGATAACTAACTATGGCTACACCTTC. It specifies CASSLRGIGDGDRITNYGYTF.

The J gene is TRBJ1-2, the V gene TRBV12-3 or TRBV12-4; 9 positions match TRBD1. The CDR3 totals 12 residues. Trimming removed 7 bases from V and 9 bases from J; junction bases left unmatched: 6. The CDR3 DNA reads as TGTGCCAGCAATCTCGGACAGGGGCGCTACACCTTC. Protein sequence: CASNLGQGRYTF.

The chain carries TRBV12-3 or TRBV12-4 and TRBJ1-2; D is perhaps TRBD1 (6 bases). CDR3 length equals 14 residues. V lost 2 bases and J lost 0, with 7 bases in between. CDR3 nucleotide sequence: TGTGCCAGCAGTTTAAGGACAGCTAACTATGGCTACACCTTC. Amino acid sequence: CASSLRTANYGYTF.

This clonotype has more than one count but fewer than ten. The chain carries TRBV12-3 or TRBV12-4 and TRBJ1-2, with TRBD1 as a possible D gene (5 bases). The V gene lost 6 bases and the J gene lost 4 bases, with 12 bases spanning the gap. The CDR3 spans 13 residues. The CDR3 coding sequence is TGTGCCAGCAGCGGAGGGACGGGCTATGGCTACACCTTC. Translated: CASSGGTGYGYTF.

There are a few counts of this clonotype. The rearrangement joins TRBV12-3 or TRBV12-4 to TRBJ1-2; 8 bases fit TRBD1. CDR3 length equals 15 residues. V shed 3 bases, J shed 2 bases, and the junction held 5 bases outside the gene matches. The CDR3 coding sequence is TGTGCCAGCAGTTTGGCGACAGGGGACAACTATGGCTACACCTTC. Protein sequence: CASSLATGDNYGYTF.

This clonotype was found a few times. The V and J genes are TRBV12-3 or TRBV12-4 and TRBJ1-2, with a weak D call TRBD1 (5 bases). V was trimmed by 3 bases and J by 2 bases, leaving 13 bases between them. The CDR3 totals 15 residues. CDR3 sequence (DNA): TGTGCCAGCAGTTTGGCGACAGCTACCAACTATGGCTACACCTTC. Residues: CASSLATATNYGYTF.

By sample fraction, this clonotype is large. The chain uses TRBV12-3 or TRBV12-4 and TRBJ1-2, with D possibly TRBD1 on 5 matching bases. The germline V and J ends were trimmed by 1 base and 5 bases, with 8 bases remaining between them. The CDR3 is 13 amino acids. The CDR3 loop is CASSLDRNYGYTF. The CDR3 DNA is TGTGCCAGCAGTTTAGACAGGAATTATGGCTACACCTTC.

By share, this clonotype ranks as medium-sized (0.01 to 0.1%). The junction differs from germline at one of its ends, possibly a read error. The chain uses TRBV12-3 or TRBV12-4 and TRBJ1-2; D perhaps matches TRBD1 (5 bases). CDR3 length: 12 residues. CDR3 nucleotides: TGTGCCAGCAGCTTAGGGGCGGGGAGCTACACCTTC. Protein sequence: CASSLGAGSYTF.

This clonotype is categorized as medium-sized. The rearrangement uses TRBV12-3 or TRBV12-4 and TRBJ1-2; D gene unclear. V lost 4 bases to trimming and J lost 8 bases, with 8 bases between them. There are 11 residues in the CDR3. The CDR3 here is CASSSREGYTF. CDR3 nucleotide sequence: TGTGCCAGCAGTTCAAGGGAGGGCTACACCTTC.